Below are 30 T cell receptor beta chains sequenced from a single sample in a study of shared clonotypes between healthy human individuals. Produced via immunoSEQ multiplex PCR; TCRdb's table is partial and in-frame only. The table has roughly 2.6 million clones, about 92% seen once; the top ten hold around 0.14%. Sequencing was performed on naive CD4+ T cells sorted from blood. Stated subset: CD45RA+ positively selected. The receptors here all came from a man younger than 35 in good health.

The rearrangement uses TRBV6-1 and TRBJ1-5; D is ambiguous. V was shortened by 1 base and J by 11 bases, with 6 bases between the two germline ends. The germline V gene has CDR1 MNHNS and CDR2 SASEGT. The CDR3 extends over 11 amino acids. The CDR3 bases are TGTGCCAGCAGTGAAGTCGGGGCCCAGCATTTT. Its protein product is CASSEVGAQHF.

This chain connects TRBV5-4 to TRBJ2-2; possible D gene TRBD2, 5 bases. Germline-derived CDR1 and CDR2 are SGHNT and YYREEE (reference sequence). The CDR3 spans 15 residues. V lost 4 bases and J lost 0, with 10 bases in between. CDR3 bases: TGTGCCAGCAGCGCGGGCGTAACGAACACCGGGGAGCTGTTTTTT. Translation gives CASSAGVTNTGELFF.

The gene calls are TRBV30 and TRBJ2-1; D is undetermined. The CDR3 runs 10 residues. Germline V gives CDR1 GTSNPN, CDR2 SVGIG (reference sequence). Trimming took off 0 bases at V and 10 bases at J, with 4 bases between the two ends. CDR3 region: CAWSVREQFF. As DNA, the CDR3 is TGTGCCTGGAGTGTTCGGGAGCAGTTCTTC. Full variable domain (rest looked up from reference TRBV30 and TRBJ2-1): SQTIHQWPATLVQPVGSPLSLECTVEGTSNPNLYWYRQAAGRGLQLLFYSVGIGQISSEVPQNLSASRPQDRQFILSSKKLLLSDSGFYLCAWSVREQFFGPGTRLTVL.

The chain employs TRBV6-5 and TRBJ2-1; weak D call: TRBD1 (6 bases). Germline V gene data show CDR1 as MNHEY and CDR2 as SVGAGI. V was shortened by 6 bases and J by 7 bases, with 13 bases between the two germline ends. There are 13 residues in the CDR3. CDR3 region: CASSPSRGNEQFF. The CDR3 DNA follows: TGTGCCAGCAGCCCTAGCAGGGGAAATGAGCAGTTCTTC.

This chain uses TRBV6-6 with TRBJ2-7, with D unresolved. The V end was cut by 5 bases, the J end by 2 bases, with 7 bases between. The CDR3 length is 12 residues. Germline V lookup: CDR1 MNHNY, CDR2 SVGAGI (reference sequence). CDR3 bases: TGTGCCAGCAGTCCCCGGGCCTACGAGCAGTACTTC. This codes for CASSPRAYEQYF.

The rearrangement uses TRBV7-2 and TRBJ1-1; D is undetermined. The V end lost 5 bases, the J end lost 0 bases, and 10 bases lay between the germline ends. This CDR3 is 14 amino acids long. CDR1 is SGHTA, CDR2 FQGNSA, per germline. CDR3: CASSARMVNTEAFF. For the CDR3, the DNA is TGTGCCAGCAGCGCCCGCATGGTGAACACTGAAGCTTTCTTT.

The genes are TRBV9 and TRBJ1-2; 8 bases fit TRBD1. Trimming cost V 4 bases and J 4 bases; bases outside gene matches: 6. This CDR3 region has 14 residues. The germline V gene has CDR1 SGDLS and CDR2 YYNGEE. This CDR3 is CASSKPGTGYGYTF. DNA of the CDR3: TGTGCCAGCAGCAAACCCGGGACAGGCTATGGCTACACCTTC.

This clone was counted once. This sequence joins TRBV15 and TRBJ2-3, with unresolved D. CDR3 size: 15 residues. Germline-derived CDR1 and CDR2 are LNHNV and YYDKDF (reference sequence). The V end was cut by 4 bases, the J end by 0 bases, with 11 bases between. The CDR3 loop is CATSIGGTSTDTQYF. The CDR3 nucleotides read TGTGCCACCAGCATCGGCGGCACTAGCACAGATACGCAGTATTTT.

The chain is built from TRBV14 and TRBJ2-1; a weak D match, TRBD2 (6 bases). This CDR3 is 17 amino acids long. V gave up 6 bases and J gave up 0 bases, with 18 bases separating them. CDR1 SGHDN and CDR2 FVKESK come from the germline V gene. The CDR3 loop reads CASRPLGEVSSYNEQFF. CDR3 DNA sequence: TGTGCCAGCAGACCCCTGGGGGAGGTTAGCTCCTACAATGAGCAGTTCTTC.

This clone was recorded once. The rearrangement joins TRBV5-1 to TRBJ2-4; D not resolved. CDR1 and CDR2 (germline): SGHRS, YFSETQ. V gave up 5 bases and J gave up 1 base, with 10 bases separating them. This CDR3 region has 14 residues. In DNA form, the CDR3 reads TGCGCCAGCAGTCGCGTTACGGCCAAAAACATTCAGTACTTC. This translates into CASSRVTAKNIQYF.

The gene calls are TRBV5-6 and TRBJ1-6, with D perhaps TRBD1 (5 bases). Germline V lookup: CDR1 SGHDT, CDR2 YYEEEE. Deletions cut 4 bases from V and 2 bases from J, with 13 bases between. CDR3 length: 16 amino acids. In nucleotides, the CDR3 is TGTGCCAGCAGCCAACAGGCAACGCCCTATAATTCACCCCTCCACTTT. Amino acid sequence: CASSQQATPYNSPLHF. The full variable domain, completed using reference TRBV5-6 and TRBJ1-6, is DAGVTQSPTHLIKTRGQQVTLRCSPKSGHDTVSWYQQALGQGPQFIFQYYEEEERQRGNFPDRFSGHQFPNYSSELNVNALLLGDSALYLCASSQQATPYNSPLHFGNGTRLTVT.

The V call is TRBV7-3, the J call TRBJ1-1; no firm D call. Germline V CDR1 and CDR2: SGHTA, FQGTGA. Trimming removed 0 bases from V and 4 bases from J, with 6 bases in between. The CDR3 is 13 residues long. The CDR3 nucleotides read TGTGCCAGCAGCTTAACGTGGGGCACTGAAGCTTTCTTT. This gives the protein CASSLTWGTEAFF.

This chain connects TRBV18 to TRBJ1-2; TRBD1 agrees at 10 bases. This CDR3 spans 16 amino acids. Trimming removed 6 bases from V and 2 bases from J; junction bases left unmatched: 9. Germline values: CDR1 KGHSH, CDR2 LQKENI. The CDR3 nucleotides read TGTGCCAGCTCCGGGACAGGGGCCAACCAGAACTATGGCTACACCTTC. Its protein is CASSGTGANQNYGYTF.

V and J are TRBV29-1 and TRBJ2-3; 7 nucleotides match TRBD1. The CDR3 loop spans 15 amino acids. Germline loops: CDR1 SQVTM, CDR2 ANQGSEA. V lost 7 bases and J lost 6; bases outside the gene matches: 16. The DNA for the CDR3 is TGCAGCGCATGGGACAGCGCCCCTCCGACGGATACGCAGTATTTT. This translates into CSAWDSAPPTDTQYF.

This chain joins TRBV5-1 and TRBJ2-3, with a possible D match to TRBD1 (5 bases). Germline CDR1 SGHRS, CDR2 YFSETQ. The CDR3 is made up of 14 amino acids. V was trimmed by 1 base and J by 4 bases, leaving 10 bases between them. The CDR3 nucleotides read TGCGCCAGCAGCTTGTCAGGGATTTCAGATACGCAGTATTTT. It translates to CASSLSGISDTQYF.

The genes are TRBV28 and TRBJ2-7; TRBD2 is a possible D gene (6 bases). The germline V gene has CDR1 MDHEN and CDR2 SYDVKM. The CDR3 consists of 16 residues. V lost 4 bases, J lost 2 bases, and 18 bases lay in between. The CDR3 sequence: CASSSPSPGEPYEQYF. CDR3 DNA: TGTGCCAGCAGTTCCCCCTCTCCGGGAGAACCCTACGAGCAGTACTTC.

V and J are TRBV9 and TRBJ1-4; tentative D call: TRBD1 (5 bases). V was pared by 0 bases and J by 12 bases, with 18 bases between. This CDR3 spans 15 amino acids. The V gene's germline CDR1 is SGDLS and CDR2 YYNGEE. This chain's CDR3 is CASSVAPTVLEELFF. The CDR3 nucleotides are TGTGCCAGCAGCGTAGCTCCGACAGTCCTTGAGGAACTGTTTTTT.

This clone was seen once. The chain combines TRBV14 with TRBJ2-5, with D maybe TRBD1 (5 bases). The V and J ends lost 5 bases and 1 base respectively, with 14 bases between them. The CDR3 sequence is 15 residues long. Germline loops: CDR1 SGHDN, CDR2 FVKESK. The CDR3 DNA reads TGTGCCAGCAGCAGGGGATGGGCAGGCCAAGAGACCCAGTACTTC. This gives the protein CASSRGWAGQETQYF.

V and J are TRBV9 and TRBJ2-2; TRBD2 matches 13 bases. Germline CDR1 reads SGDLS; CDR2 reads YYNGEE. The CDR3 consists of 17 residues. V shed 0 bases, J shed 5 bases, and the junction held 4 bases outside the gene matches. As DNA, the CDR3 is TGTGCCAGCAGCGTAGGGACTAGCGGGAGAGGAACCGGGGAGCTGTTTTTT. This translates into CASSVGTSGRGTGELFF.

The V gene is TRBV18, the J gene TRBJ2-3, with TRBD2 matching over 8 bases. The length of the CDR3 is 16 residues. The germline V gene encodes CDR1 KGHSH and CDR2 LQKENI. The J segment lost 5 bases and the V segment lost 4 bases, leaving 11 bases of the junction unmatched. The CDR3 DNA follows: TGTGCCAGCTCACTACCTTACACTAGCGGAAGAGATACGCAGTATTTT. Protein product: CASSLPYTSGRDTQYF.

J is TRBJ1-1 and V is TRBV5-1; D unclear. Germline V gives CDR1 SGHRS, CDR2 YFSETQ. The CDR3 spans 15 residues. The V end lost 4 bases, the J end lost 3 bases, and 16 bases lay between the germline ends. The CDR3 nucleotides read TGCGCCAGCAGCCCTACAGTTGGTGGGGACACTGAAGCTTTCTTT. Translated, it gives CASSPTVGGDTEAFF.

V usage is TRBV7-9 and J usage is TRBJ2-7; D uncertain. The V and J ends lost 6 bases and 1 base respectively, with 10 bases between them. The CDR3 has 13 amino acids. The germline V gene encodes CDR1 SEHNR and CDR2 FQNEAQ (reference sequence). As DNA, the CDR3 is TGTGCCAGCAGAATAGCAGGATCCTACGAGCAGTACTTC. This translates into CASRIAGSYEQYF.

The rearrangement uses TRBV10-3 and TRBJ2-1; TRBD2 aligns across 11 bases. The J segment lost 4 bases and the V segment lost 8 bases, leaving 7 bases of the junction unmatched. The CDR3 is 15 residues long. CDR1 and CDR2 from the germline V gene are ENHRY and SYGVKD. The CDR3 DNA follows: TGTGCCATCCGTACTAGCGGGGGACCGTACAATGAGCAGTTCTTC. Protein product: CAIRTSGGPYNEQFF.

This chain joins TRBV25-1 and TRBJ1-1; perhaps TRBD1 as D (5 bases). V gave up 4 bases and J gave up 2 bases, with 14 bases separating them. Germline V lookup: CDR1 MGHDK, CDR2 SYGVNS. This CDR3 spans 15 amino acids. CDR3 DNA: TGTGCCAGCAGTGCCCCCACAAGGGGTAACACTGAAGCTTTCTTT. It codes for CASSAPTRGNTEAFF.

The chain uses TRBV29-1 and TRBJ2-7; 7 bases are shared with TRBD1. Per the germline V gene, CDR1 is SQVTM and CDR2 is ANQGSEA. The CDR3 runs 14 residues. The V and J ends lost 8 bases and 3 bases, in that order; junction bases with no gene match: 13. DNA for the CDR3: TGCAGCACAAGGTCAGGGGGTAAAAACTACGAGCAGTACTTC. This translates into CSTRSGGKNYEQYF.

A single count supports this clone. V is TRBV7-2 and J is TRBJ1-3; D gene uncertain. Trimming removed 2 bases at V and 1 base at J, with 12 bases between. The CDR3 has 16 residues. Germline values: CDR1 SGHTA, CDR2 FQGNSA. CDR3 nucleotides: TGTGCCAGCAGCTTAATCGTTGTTGGGTCTGGAAACACCATATATTTT. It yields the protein CASSLIVVGSGNTIYF. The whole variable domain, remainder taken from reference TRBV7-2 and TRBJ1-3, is GAGVSQSPSNKVTEKGKDVELRCDPISGHTALYWYRQSLGQGLEFLIYFQGNSAPDKSGLPSDRFSAERTGGSVSTLTIQRTQQEDSAVYLCASSLIVVGSGNTIYFGEGSWLTVV.

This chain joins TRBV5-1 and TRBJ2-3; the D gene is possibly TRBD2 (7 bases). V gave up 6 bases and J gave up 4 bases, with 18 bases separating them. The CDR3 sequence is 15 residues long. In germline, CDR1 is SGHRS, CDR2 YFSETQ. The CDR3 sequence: CASTDWGGPSDTQYF. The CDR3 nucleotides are TGCGCCAGCACCGATTGGGGGGGCCCGTCAGATACGCAGTATTTT.

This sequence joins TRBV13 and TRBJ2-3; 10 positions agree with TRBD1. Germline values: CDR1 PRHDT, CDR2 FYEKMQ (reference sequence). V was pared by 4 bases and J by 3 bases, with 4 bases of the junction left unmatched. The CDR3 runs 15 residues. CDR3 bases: TGTGCCAGCAGCTACGACAGGGGGCAGACAGATACGCAGTATTTT. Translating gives CASSYDRGQTDTQYF.

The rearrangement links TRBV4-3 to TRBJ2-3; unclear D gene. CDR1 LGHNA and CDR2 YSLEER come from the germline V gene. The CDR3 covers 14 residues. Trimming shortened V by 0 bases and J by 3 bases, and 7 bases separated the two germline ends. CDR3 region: CASSQDWTTDTQYF. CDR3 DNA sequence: TGCGCCAGCAGCCAAGATTGGACGACAGATACGCAGTATTTT.

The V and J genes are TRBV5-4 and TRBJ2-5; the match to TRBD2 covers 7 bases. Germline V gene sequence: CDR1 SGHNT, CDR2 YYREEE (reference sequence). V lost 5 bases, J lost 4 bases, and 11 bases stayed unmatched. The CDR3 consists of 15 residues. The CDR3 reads CASSRREGRSETQYF. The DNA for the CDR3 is TGTGCCAGCAGTAGAAGGGAGGGGCGCTCAGAGACCCAGTACTTC.